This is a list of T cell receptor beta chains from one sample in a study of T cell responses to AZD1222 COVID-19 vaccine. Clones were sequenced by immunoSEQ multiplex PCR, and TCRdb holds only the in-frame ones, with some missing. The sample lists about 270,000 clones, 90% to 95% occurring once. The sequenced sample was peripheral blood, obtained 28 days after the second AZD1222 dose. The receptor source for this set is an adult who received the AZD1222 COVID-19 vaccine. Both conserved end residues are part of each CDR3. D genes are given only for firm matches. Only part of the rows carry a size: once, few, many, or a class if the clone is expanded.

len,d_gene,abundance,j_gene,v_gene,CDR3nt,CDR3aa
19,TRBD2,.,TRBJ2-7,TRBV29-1,TGCAGCGTTGAGATTCCACTTCGGGGGACTAGCGGGAGAAGGAACGAGCAGTACTTC,CSVEIPLRGTSGRRNEQYF
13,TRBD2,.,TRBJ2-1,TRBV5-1,TGCGCCAGCAGCGCGGGGGGGGCCCTTGAGCAGTTCTTC,CASSAGGALEQFF
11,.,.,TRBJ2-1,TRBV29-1,TGCAGCGTCCGGGACAACAATGAGCAGTTCTTC,CSVRDNNEQFF
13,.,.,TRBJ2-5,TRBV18,TGTGCCAGCTCACCACCGATGGAAGAGACCCAGTACTTC,CASSPPMEETQYF
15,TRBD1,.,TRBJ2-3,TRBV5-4,TGTGCCAGCAGCTTGGTTGGGACAGGCACAGATACGCAGTATTTT,CASSLVGTGTDTQYF
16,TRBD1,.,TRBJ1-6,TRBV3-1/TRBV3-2,TGTGCCAGCAGCGGCACCTATCAGGGGGTAGGATCACCCCTCCACTTT,CASSGTYQGVGSPLHF
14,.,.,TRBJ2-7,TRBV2,TGTGCCAGCAGTGACGGATGGTACAACTACGAGCAGTACTTC,CASSDGWYNYEQYF
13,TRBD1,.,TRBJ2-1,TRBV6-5,TGTGCCAGCAGTCCCAGGGGGCGGTTTGAGCAGTTCTTC,CASSPRGRFEQFF
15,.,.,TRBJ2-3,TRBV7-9,TGTGCCAGCAGACCCCGGGGCGACGAGGGGCGTACGCAGTATTTT,CASRPRGDEGRTQYF
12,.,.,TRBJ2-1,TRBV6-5,TGTGCCAGCAGTTGGACACCTAATGAGCAGTTCTTC,CASSWTPNEQFF
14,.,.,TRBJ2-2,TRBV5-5,TGTGCCAGCACCCAATGGGCGGGCACCGGGGAGCTGTTTTTT,CASTQWAGTGELFF
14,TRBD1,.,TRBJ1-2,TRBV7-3,TGTGCCAGCAGCCCCAGCCCAACTGACAGGGACTACACCTTC,CASSPSPTDRDYTF
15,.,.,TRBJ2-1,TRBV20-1,TGCAGTGCTAGTCGTAGGAGGGCGGGGTACAATGAGCAGTTCTTC,CSASRRRAGYNEQFF
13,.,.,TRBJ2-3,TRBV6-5,TGTGCCAGCAGTCCCCCGGCCCAGGGTACGCAGTATTTT,CASSPPAQGTQYF
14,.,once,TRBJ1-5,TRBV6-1,TGTGCCAGCAGTGCAGCAGGGCCTAATCAGCCCCAGCATTTT,CASSAAGPNQPQHF
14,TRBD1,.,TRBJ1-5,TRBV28,TGTGCCAGCAGTTTCAGGGGGCCCAATCAGCCCCAGCATTTT,CASSFRGPNQPQHF
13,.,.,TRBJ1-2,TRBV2,TGTGCCAGGTCGAGGCAGGGTATCGATGGCTACACCTTC,CARSRQGIDGYTF
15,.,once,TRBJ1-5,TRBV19,TGTGCCAGTAGTATAGGGGGACCGAGCAATCAGCCCCAGCATTTT,CASSIGGPSNQPQHF
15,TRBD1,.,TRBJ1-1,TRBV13,TGTGCCAGCAGCTTAGGAAGGACAGGGCGGACTGAAGCTTTCTTT,CASSLGRTGRTEAFF
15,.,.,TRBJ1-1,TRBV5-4,TGTGCCAGCAGGAAGGACAGTAACCCTTTCGGGGAAGCTTTCTTT,CASRKDSNPFGEAFF
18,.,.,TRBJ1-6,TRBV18,TGTGCCAGCTCACGTACCGGGACGGTGAGCTCCTATAATTCACCCCTCCACTTT,CASSRTGTVSSYNSPLHF
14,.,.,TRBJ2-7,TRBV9,TGTGCCAGCAGCATATCACAGGGCTCCTACGAGCAGTACTTC,CASSISQGSYEQYF
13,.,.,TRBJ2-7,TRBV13,TGTGCCAGCAGCCGACAGGTGGGGTACGAGCAGTACTTC,CASSRQVGYEQYF
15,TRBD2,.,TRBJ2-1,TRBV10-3,TGTGCCATCAGTGGCCTAGCGGGGGGGATCAATGAGCAGTTCTTC,CAISGLAGGINEQFF
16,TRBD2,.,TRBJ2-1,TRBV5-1,TGCGCCAGCAGCCTGCTAGCGGGAGTTTCCTACAATGAGCAGTTCTTC,CASSLLAGVSYNEQFF
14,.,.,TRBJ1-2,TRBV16,TGTGCCAGCAGCCAATTGCAGACGCGCGGTGGCTACACCTTC,CASSQLQTRGGYTF
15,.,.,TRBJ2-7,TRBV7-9,TGTGCCAGCAGCCCCTTGGCGAGCGCGGCCTACGAGCAGTACTTC,CASSPLASAAYEQYF
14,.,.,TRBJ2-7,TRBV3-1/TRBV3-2,TGTGCCAGCAGCCTGACAGGAGTGGGGTACGAGCAGTACTTC,CASSLTGVGYEQYF
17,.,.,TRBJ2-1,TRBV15,TGTGCCACCAGCCCACCCCCCCTAGCAAGGGGCCACAATGAGCAGTTCTTC,CATSPPPLARGHNEQFF
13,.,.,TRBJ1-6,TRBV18,TGTGCCAGCTCCGACATGGGAGGTTCACCCCTCCACTTT,CASSDMGGSPLHF
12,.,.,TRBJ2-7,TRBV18,TGTGCCAGCTCACCACGGCAGGACGAGCAGTACTTC,CASSPRQDEQYF
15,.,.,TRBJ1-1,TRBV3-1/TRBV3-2,TGTGCCAGCAGCCCCGAGGGTGGCTCGAACACTGAAGCTTTCTTT,CASSPEGGSNTEAFF
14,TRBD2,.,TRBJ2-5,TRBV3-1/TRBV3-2,TGTGCCAGCGGGCTAGCGGGAGGTCAAGAGACCCAGTACTTC,CASGLAGGQETQYF
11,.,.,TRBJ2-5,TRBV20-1,TGCAGTGCCCTATTCCCCCTGGCCCAGTACTTC,CSALFPLAQYF
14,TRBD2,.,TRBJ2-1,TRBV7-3,TGTGCCAGCAGCTTAGCGGGAGCCGACAATGAGCAGTTCTTC,CASSLAGADNEQFF
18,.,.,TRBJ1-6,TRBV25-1,TGTGCCAGCAGTGAATATCTTGGGATGAGCTCCTATAATTCACCCCTCCACTTT,CASSEYLGMSSYNSPLHF
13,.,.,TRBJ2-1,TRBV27,TGTGCCAGCAGTCAGGTAGGGAACAATGAGCAGTTCTTC,CASSQVGNNEQFF
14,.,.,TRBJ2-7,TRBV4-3,TGCGCCAGCAGCCAAGGTGGAGGGGTATCAGAACAGTACTTC,CASSQGGGVSEQYF
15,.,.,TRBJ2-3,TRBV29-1,TGCAGCGTTGGCGCCCCCGGAGGTGGCACAGATACGCAGTATTTT,CSVGAPGGGTDTQYF
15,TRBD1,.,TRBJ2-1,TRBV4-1,TGCGCCAGCAGCCCCGGACAGGGGCCTTACAATGAGCAGTTCTTC,CASSPGQGPYNEQFF
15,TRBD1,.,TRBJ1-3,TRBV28,TGTGCCAGCACACTTACAGGGGAAGCGGGAAACACCATATATTTT,CASTLTGEAGNTIYF
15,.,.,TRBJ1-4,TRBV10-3,TGTGCCATCAGTGCGGGGCCCGCAACTAATGAAAAACTGTTTTTT,CAISAGPATNEKLFF
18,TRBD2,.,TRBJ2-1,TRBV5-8,TGTGCCAGCGCTCTGCAACCGACTAGCGGGGGGGCCTACAATGAGCAGTTCTTC,CASALQPTSGGAYNEQFF
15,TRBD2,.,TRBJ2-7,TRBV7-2,TGTGCCAGCAGGGAAAGCGGGGGTAGCTCCTACGAGCAGTACTTC,CASRESGGSSYEQYF
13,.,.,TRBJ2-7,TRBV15,TGTGCCACCAGCAGAGAATCAAGGTACGAGCAGTACTTC,CATSRESRYEQYF
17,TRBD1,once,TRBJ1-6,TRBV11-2,TGTGCCAGCAGCCAATGGCAGGGGGCGGCAAAGGATTCACCCCTCCACTTT,CASSQWQGAAKDSPLHF
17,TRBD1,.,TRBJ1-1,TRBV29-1,TGCAGCGTTACTAAGGGACAGGGGATATCCACGGGCACTGAAGCTTTCTTT,CSVTKGQGISTGTEAFF